This entry lists 13 T cell receptor beta chains sequenced from one sample in a study of blood T cell repertoires in COVID-19. The data were produced by immunoSEQ multiplex PCR, yet TCRdb's version contains in-frame clones alone and is incomplete. The profile shows about 140,000 clones, 76% of them singletons. The sample consisted of peripheral blood. Receptors were obtained from a woman of 80 years or more with active or convalescent COVID-19.

This sequence joins TRBV7-9 and TRBJ1-2; 10 nucleotides line up with TRBD1. The CDR3 is 15 residues long. The trim removed 5 bases at V and 3 bases at J, leaving 6 bases unmatched. Germline V gene lookup returns CDR1 SEHNR and CDR2 FQNEAQ (reference sequence). The CDR3 loop is CASSVDRGRDYGYTF. In DNA, the CDR3 is TGTGCCAGCAGCGTCGACAGGGGGCGCGACTATGGCTACACCTTC. The full variable domain, with the rest looked up from reference TRBV7-9 and TRBJ1-2, is DTGVSQNPRHKITKRGQNVTFRCDPISEHNRLYWYRQTLGQGPEFLTYFQNEAQLEKSRLLSDRFSAERPKGSFSTLEIQRTEQGDSAMYLCASSVDRGRDYGYTFGSGTRLTVV.

This clone was observed a single time. The rearrangement links TRBV27 to TRBJ1-5, with no clear D. Trimming stripped 11 bases from V and 6 bases from J, with 11 bases between. The length of the CDR3 is 11 residues. Per germline, CDR1 MNHEY and CDR2 SMNVEV (reference sequence). Here the CDR3 reads CAALRGQPQHF. DNA of the CDR3: TGTGCCGCTCTCCGGGGTCAGCCCCAGCATTTT.

This chain connects TRBV6-5 to TRBJ2-2, with TRBD1 matching over 7 bases. Trimming removed 7 bases from V and 0 bases from J; junction bases left unmatched: 5. From germline, CDR1 is MNHEY and CDR2 SVGAGI. This CDR3 has 15 residues. The CDR3, as DNA: TGTGCCAGCACCCTGGGACAGCCGAACACCGGGGAGCTGTTTTTT. Translating it yields CASTLGQPNTGELFF.

This chain connects TRBV7-9 to TRBJ1-1; weak D call: TRBD1 (5 bases). The CDR3 is 14 residues long. Germline V lookup: CDR1 SEHNR, CDR2 FQNEAQ (reference sequence). Trimming stripped 1 base from V and 1 base from J, with 7 bases between. The CDR3 region has the DNA TGTGCCAGCAGCTTAGGCGGGGGGAACACTGAAGCTTTCTTT. Encoded protein: CASSLGGGNTEAFF.

The gene calls are TRBV11-2 and TRBJ2-7, with D possibly TRBD2 on 5 matching bases. The CDR3 is 11 residues long. Trimming stripped 5 bases from V and 3 bases from J, with 5 bases between. From germline, CDR1 is SGHAT and CDR2 FQNNGV. CDR3 region: CASSRDYEQYF. The CDR3 DNA is TGTGCCAGCAGCCGGGACTACGAGCAGTACTTC. The full variable domain, in which reference TRBV11-2 and TRBJ2-7 provide the parts outside the CDR3, is EAGVAQSPRYKIIEKRQSVAFWCNPISGHATLYWYQQILGQGPKLLIQFQNNGVVDDSQLPKDRFSAERLKGVDSTLKIQPAKLEDSAVYLCASSRDYEQYFGPGTRLTVT.

The chain is built from TRBV2 and TRBJ1-6; D perhaps matches TRBD1 (5 bases). CDR1 is SNHLY, CDR2 FYNNEI, per germline. The V end lost 4 bases, the J end lost 9 bases, and 10 bases lay between the germline ends. The CDR3 consists of 13 residues. The CDR3 spells CASSGQGFSPLHF. The CDR3 DNA sequence: TGTGCCAGCAGTGGTCAGGGTTTTTCACCCCTCCACTTT.

This clone was observed a handful of times. The chain is built from TRBV27 and TRBJ2-2; the D gene is possibly TRBD1 (6 bases). The CDR3 is 14 amino acids. V was pared by 6 bases and J by 7 bases, with 15 bases between. From germline, CDR1 is MNHEY and CDR2 SMNVEV (reference sequence). As DNA, the CDR3 is TGTGCCAGCAGACCGACAGGTTTGAACGGGGAGCTGTTTTTT. It translates to CASRPTGLNGELFF.

V and J are TRBV11-2 and TRBJ1-1, with D perhaps matching TRBD1 (6 bases). The germline CDR1 and CDR2 sequences are SGHAT and FQNNGV. The V end lost 5 bases, the J end lost 5 bases, and 18 bases lay between the germline ends. The CDR3 contains 15 residues. The CDR3 protein is CASSPTGRSRTEAFF. The DNA of the CDR3 is TGTGCCAGCAGCCCAACAGGGAGATCACGGACTGAAGCTTTCTTT.

The V call is TRBV3-1 (or the pseudogene TRBV3-2), the J call TRBJ1-2; 7 positions agree with TRBD1. V gave up 4 bases and J gave up 6 bases; unmatched junction bases: 14. The CDR3 spans 16 residues. The germline V gene encodes CDR1 LGHDT and CDR2 YNNKEL (reference sequence). The CDR3 DNA sequence: TGTGCCAGCAGCCCAACCACGACAGGGCGGCGCGATGGCTACACCTTC. The encoded protein is CASSPTTTGRRDGYTF.

This clone showed up just a few times. The V gene is TRBV15, the J gene TRBJ1-3, with 7 bases identical to TRBD1. The CDR3 spans 17 residues. Germline loops: CDR1 LNHNV, CDR2 YYDKDF (reference sequence). V dropped 0 bases and J dropped 7; count of bases not matched to a gene: 12. CDR3 bases: TGTGCCACCAGCAGAGATATCCCGACAGGGCCCGGGAACACCATATATTTT. Its protein product is CATSRDIPTGPGNTIYF.

This sequence joins TRBV9 and TRBJ1-2; D gene ambiguous. V was pared by 0 bases and J by 14 bases, with 20 bases between. The CDR3 covers 14 residues. Looked up from germline, CDR1 is SGDLS and CDR2 is YYNGEE. This chain's CDR3 is CASSVDSPLDVRTF. CDR3 nucleotides: TGTGCCAGCAGCGTAGACTCCCCTCTCGATGTAAGAACCTTC.

The chain recombines TRBV6-5 with TRBJ1-2, with D uncertain. This CDR3 has 12 amino acids. Germline lookup yields CDR1 MNHEY and CDR2 SVGAGI. Trimming cost V 10 bases and J 8 bases, with 17 bases left between them. CDR3 in DNA: TGTGCCACTTGGGCCGGGTCGGGAGGCTACACCTTC. Its protein is CATWAGSGGYTF.

This clone has a handful of counts. The V and J genes are TRBV5-8 and TRBJ1-2; D unclear. CDR1 SGHTS and CDR2 YDEGEE come from the germline V gene. Deletions cut 5 bases from V and 8 bases from J, with 16 bases between. The CDR3 totals 13 residues. CDR3 sequence reads: CASRMAGIWGYTF. The DNA of the CDR3 is TGTGCCAGCAGGATGGCGGGTATATGGGGCTACACCTTC. The complete variable domain, with remaining parts taken from reference TRBV5-8 and TRBJ1-2, reads EAGVTQSPTHLIKTRGQQATLRCSPISGHTSVYWYQQALGLGLQFLLWYDEGEERNRGNFPPRFSGRQFPNYSSELNVNALELEDSALYLCASRMAGIWGYTFGSGTRLTVV.